The present TCR beta chain was sequenced within a study of OX40 agonist ivuxolimab in advanced cancers. Study information: The dose-escalation group included hepatocellular carcinoma, melanoma, renal cell carcinoma and head and neck cancer. With a range of 23 to 79, age averaged roughly 61 years, and about 80% were male.

Cycle 7 day 1, cycle 4 day 1, and baseline were the timepoints at which blood was sampled. In regard to this clone: The antigen remains undetermined.

Germline loops: CDR1 SGHVS, CDR2 FQNEAQ. V lost 2 bases to trimming and J lost 3 bases, with 13 bases between them. The CDR3 runs 15 residues. Study observations and caveats: At 0.1 to 3.0 mg/kg, CD4+ and CD8+ blood T cells expanded clonally by week 6.

Clones were sequenced by immunoSEQ multiplex PCR, and TCRdb holds only the in-frame ones, with some missing. The sample has 45,000 to 65,000 clones; over 75% are singletons. The sample was CD4+ or CD8+ T cells sorted from blood, taken in a trial of the OX40 agonist ivuxolimab. The rearrangement joins TRBV7-8 to TRBJ2-5; tentatively, D is TRBD1 (5 bases). The origin of this receptor is an adult with an advanced solid tumor such as melanoma, head and neck, liver or kidney cancer. The CDR3 region has the DNA TGTGCCAGCAGCTTATCGGGTTCGACAGAAGAGACCCAGTACTTC. This gives the protein CASSLSGSTEETQYF.